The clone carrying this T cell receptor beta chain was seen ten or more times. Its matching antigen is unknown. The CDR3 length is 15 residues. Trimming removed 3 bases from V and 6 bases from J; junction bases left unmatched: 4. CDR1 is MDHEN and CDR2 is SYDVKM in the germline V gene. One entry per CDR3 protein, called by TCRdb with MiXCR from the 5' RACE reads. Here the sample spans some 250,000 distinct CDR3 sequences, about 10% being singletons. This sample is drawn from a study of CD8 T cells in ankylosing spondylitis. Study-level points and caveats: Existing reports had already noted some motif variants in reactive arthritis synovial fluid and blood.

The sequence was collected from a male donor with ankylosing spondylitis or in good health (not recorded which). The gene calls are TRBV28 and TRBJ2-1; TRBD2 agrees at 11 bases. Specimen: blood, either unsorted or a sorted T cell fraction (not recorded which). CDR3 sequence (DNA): TGTGCCAGCAGTTTTACTAGCGGGGGCGTCAATGAGCAGTTCTTC. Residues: CASSFTSGGVNEQFF.